The 8 T cell receptor beta chains listed next were all sequenced from one sample in a study of blood T cell repertoires in COVID-19. TCRdb's table, derived via immunoSEQ multiplex PCR, lists solely in-frame clones and lacks some. This sample yields under 200,000 clones, of which approximately 82% are seen a single time; over 15% belongs to the top ten. Sequencing was carried out using PBMCs or T cells enriched from blood (not recorded which). The origin of the receptors is a man aged 55 to 69 who had recovered from COVID-19.

As regards this clone: The junction differs from germline at one of its ends, possibly a read error. The chain joins TRBV7-6 to TRBJ2-3, with TRBD1 as a possible D gene (6 bases). Germline V lookup: CDR1 SGHVS, CDR2 FNYEAQ. The CDR3 extends over 17 amino acids. As DNA, the CDR3 is TGTGCCAGCAGCTTAGCGATATTGCAGGGGAGCACGGATACGCAGTATTTT. Its translation is CASSLAILQGSTDTQYF.

V and J are TRBV30 and TRBJ1-4; no clear D. The CDR3 runs to 12 residues. Trimming pared 0 bases from V and 7 bases from J, leaving 6 bases between. Germline V gene data show CDR1 as GTSNPN and CDR2 as SVGIG (reference sequence). The CDR3 loop reads CAWSVQSEKLFF. In nucleotides, the CDR3 is TGTGCCTGGAGTGTACAGAGTGAAAAACTGTTTTTT. The full variable domain, with the rest looked up from reference TRBV30 and TRBJ1-4, is SQTIHQWPATLVQPVGSPLSLECTVEGTSNPNLYWYRQAAGRGLQLLFYSVGIGQISSEVPQNLSASRPQDRQFILSSKKLLLSDSGFYLCAWSVQSEKLFFGSGTQLSVL.

The chain combines TRBV6-5 with TRBJ2-7, with D possibly matching TRBD2 (6 bases). The germline V gene encodes CDR1 MNHEY and CDR2 SVGAGI. The CDR3 length is 14 residues. V shed 2 bases and J shed 1 base, with 9 bases lying between them. CDR3 residues: CASSYRDSSYEQYF. In DNA, the CDR3 is TGTGCCAGCAGTTACCGGGACTCATCCTACGAGCAGTACTTC.

This chain links TRBV30 with TRBJ1-2; 7 bases are a match to TRBD1. The CDR3 runs 14 residues. J gave up 2 bases and V 2 bases, and 5 bases lay outside the gene matches. Germline V lookup: CDR1 GTSNPN, CDR2 SVGIG (reference sequence). The DNA for the CDR3 is TGTGCCTGGAGTTCAAACAGGGGCAACTATGGCTACACCTTC. This gives the protein CAWSSNRGNYGYTF.

V gene TRBV2 combines with J gene TRBJ1-1; TRBD1 is a possible D gene (6 bases). The V gene's germline CDR1 is SNHLY and CDR2 FYNNEI. The CDR3 is made up of 13 amino acids. Between the trimmed V and J ends, which lost 4 bases and 5 bases, there was a span of 11 bases. CDR3 nucleotides: TGTGCCAGCAGTGCCTCAGGGGTAACTGAAGCTTTCTTT. It translates to CASSASGVTEAFF.

The chain recombines TRBV15 with TRBJ1-5; 8 bases map to TRBD1. The CDR3 is 16 amino acids. J was trimmed by 6 bases and V by 3 bases; bases with no gene match: 10. Germline assignment: CDR1 LNHNV and CDR2 YYDKDF (reference sequence). CDR3 sequence: CATSSPGQGNRQPQHF. As DNA, the CDR3 is TGTGCCACCAGCAGCCCCGGACAGGGAAACCGTCAGCCCCAGCATTTT.

This sequence joins TRBV5-1 and TRBJ1-4; TRBD1 aligns across 9 bases. V was pared by 4 bases and J by 6 bases, with 7 bases of the junction left unmatched. The CDR3 loop spans 15 amino acids. Germline loops: CDR1 SGHRS, CDR2 YFSETQ. The CDR3 is CASSPGDRDYEKLFF. The DNA of the CDR3 is TGCGCCAGCAGCCCGGGGGACAGGGATTATGAAAAACTGTTTTTT. Variable domain in full (rest from reference TRBV5-1 and TRBJ1-4): KAGVTQTPRYLIKTRGQQVTLSCSPISGHRSVSWYQQTPGQGLQFLFEYFSETQRNKGNFPGRFSGRQFSNSRSEMNVSTLELGDSALYLCASSPGDRDYEKLFFGSGTQLSVL.

The chain joins TRBV5-1 to TRBJ2-3; possible D gene TRBD1, 5 bases. CDR3 length: 14 residues. Germline V gene sequence: CDR1 SGHRS, CDR2 YFSETQ. The V gene lost 6 bases and the J gene lost 1 base, with 12 bases spanning the gap. In nucleotides, the CDR3 is TGCGCCAGCACATCAGGGTCGGGCACAGATACGCAGTATTTT. Translating gives CASTSGSGTDTQYF.